This T cell receptor beta chain was sequenced in a study of T cell responses to AZD1222 COVID-19 vaccine. Study results and caveats: Breadth and depth of Spike-specific TCRs rose after two AZD1222 doses. A mostly white British donor set with more females was recruited, and clonal diversity was possibly underestimated. Nearly half of the spike-specific TCRs reportedly recognize variant regions that carry no mutations.

Turning to this clone: Its specificity is unknown.

Germline loops: CDR1 LNHNV, CDR2 YYDKDF (reference sequence). The V gene end was trimmed by 2 bases and the J gene end by 3 bases; junction bases not matched to a gene: 8. This CDR3 is 16 amino acids long. Generated by immunoSEQ multiplex PCR, the TCRdb table keeps only in-frame clones and is missing some. This sample's table has about 140,000 clones. The chain employs TRBV15 and TRBJ2-7; 9 bases align to TRBD1. The sequencing sample was made of peripheral blood. The source of this sequence is an adult in good health. CDR3 residues: CATSRYLQGAFYEQYF. The CDR3 DNA reads TGTGCCACCAGCAGATATTTACAGGGGGCATTCTACGAGCAGTACTTC. The whole variable domain, remainder taken from reference TRBV15 and TRBJ2-7, is DAMVIQNPRYQVTQFGKPVTLSCSQTLNHNVMYWYQQKSSQAPKLLFHYYDKDFNNEADTPDNFQSRRPNTSFCFLDIRSPGLGDTAMYLCATSRYLQGAFYEQYFGPGTRLTVT.